The rows below give T cell receptor beta chains drawn from one sample of a study of blood T cell repertoires in COVID-19. The data were produced by immunoSEQ multiplex PCR, yet TCRdb's version contains in-frame clones alone and is incomplete. The sample yields around 370,000 clones, 90% seen once. Sequenced sample: peripheral blood. These TCRs come from a man between 18 and 35 years old with active or convalescent COVID-19. CDR3s include the opening cysteine and the closing phenylalanine or tryptophan. D genes are given only for firm matches. Some rows have no size entry. The others give once, few or many, or a class for an expanded clone.

>.|TRBD1|TRBJ1-1|TRBV11-2
TGTGCCAGCAGGCCCGACAGGGCTCCTGAAGCTTTCTTT
CASRPDRAPEAFF
>.|.|TRBJ2-7|TRBV5-1
TGCGCCAGCAGCTTCCCTGAGGGTTACGAGCAGTACTTC
CASSFPEGYEQYF
>.|.|TRBJ2-1|TRBV4-3
TGCGCCAGCAGCCAAGATCGGGGGTTTTCTCAGAATGAGCAGTTCTTC
CASSQDRGFSQNEQFF
>.|.|TRBJ2-2|TRBV5-1
TGCGCCAGCAGCATTCGGACAGTTGCGAACACCGGGGAGCTGTTTTTT
CASSIRTVANTGELFF
>.|TRBD1|TRBJ2-3|TRBV5-8
TGTGCCAGCATTTTAAAGGGGGCCCTACCGGATACGCAGTATTTT
CASILKGALPDTQYF
>many|TRBD2|TRBJ2-3|TRBV9
TGTGCCAGCAGCCCCCAACTAGCGGGAGATAGCACAGATACGCAGTATTTT
CASSPQLAGDSTDTQYF
>.|.|TRBJ1-2|TRBV28
TGTGCCAGCACTCCCCCCCCCACAGCCCCCCTTAACTATGGCTACACCTTC
CASTPPPTAPLNYGYTF
>few|TRBD1|TRBJ1-1|TRBV29-1
TGCAGCGCCGACAGGGCCGGCACTGAAGCTTTCTTT
CSADRAGTEAFF
>once|.|TRBJ2-1|TRBV6-5
TGTGCCAGCAGTTACTCGACGGGCTCCTACAATGAGCAGTTCTTC
CASSYSTGSYNEQFF
>.|TRBD2|TRBJ2-1|TRBV5-1
TGCGCCAGCAGCACCCCTACTAGCGGGGGGGCCCATGAGCAGTTCTTC
CASSTPTSGGAHEQFF
>.|TRBD1|TRBJ2-1|TRBV25-1
TGTGCCAGCAGTGAATGGAGACAGGGGCTTTACAATGAGCAGTTCTTC
CASSEWRQGLYNEQFF
>.|.|TRBJ2-4|TRBV3-1/TRBV3-2
TGTGCCAGCAGCCAATACTCGCAGGGATTAGCCAAAAACATTCAGTACTTC
CASSQYSQGLAKNIQYF
>.|.|TRBJ2-5|TRBV18
TGTGCCAGCTCATCCCCGGTGGAGACCCAGTACTTC
CASSSPVETQYF
>.|.|TRBJ1-6|TRBV11-2
TGTGCCAGCAGCTTATCTGAGAATTCACCCCTCCACTTT
CASSLSENSPLHF
>.|.|TRBJ2-2|TRBV27
TGTGCCAGCAGTTTTGGGACATACACCGGGGAGCTGTTTTTT
CASSFGTYTGELFF
>.|TRBD2|TRBJ2-1|TRBV19
TGTGCCAGTAGTGCCTCTGCGGGGAGGGCCTACAATGAGCAGTTCTTC
CASSASAGRAYNEQFF
>few|.|TRBJ1-2|TRBV19
TGTGCCACCAGTAGGTCCTGGGCCAACTATGGCTACACCTTC
CATSRSWANYGYTF
>.|.|TRBJ1-3|TRBV4-1
TGCGCCAGCAGCCACCCAGGAACCTCTGGAAACACCATATATTTT
CASSHPGTSGNTIYF
>.|TRBD1|TRBJ2-2|TRBV7-3
TGTGCCAGCAGCCGGGACAGTGTCACCGGGGAGCTGTTTTTT
CASSRDSVTGELFF
>.|.|TRBJ2-6|TRBV5-1
TGCGCCAGCAGCTTCCAGTCTGGGGCCAACGTCCTGACTTTC
CASSFQSGANVLTF
>.|TRBD1|TRBJ1-5|TRBV10-3
TGTGCCATCAGTGAGGGGGGACAGAGCAATCAGCCCCAGCATTTT
CAISEGGQSNQPQHF
>few|.|TRBJ1-1|TRBV2
TGTGCCAGCTCCGGGATTAACGCTGAAGCTTTCTTT
CASSGINAEAFF
>.|.|TRBJ1-1|TRBV28
TGTGCCAGCAGTTGGGGGGGAAACACTGAAGCTTTCTTT
CASSWGGNTEAFF
>.|TRBD1|TRBJ1-1|TRBV29-1
TGCAGCGTGCCCCAGAAGGGGGCAGGGGGTCTGGGGACTGAAGCTTTCTTT
CSVPQKGAGGLGTEAFF
>.|.|TRBJ1-1|TRBV5-1
TGCGCCAGCAGCTTGGCTCCAGGGTACGCTGAAGCTTTCTTT
CASSLAPGYAEAFF
>once|.|TRBJ2-5|TRBV27
TGTGCCAGCAGGGCGTCGGGACAAAAAGAGACCCAGTACTTC
CASRASGQKETQYF
>.|TRBD1|TRBJ2-7|TRBV18
TGTGCCAGCTCACCAGACAGGGAGTGGGGCGAGCAGTACTTC
CASSPDREWGEQYF
>.|TRBD1|TRBJ2-1|TRBV6-6
TGTGCCAGCACGGACAGGACTTTAATGGGCAATGAGCAGTTCTTC
CASTDRTLMGNEQFF
>.|.|TRBJ1-2|TRBV29-1
TGCAGCGTTGATCCCGAAGGGCTGGGGAGTGGCTACACCTTC
CSVDPEGLGSGYTF
>.|TRBD2|TRBJ2-5|TRBV10-2
TGCGCCAGCAGTGAGGGACTAGCGGGCCAAGAGACCCAGTACTTC
CASSEGLAGQETQYF
>.|TRBD2|TRBJ2-1|TRBV11-2
TGTGCCAGCAGCTTTTTTCCCCAGCGGGAGGCCCCCGGTGAGCAGTTCTTC
CASSFFPQREAPGEQFF
>.|TRBD1|TRBJ1-1|TRBV7-2
TGTGCCAGCAGCTCCGGGACAGGGGATACTGAAGCTTTCTTT
CASSSGTGDTEAFF
>.|TRBD1|TRBJ1-1|TRBV7-2
TGTGCCAGCAGCTCCCGACAGGGTGGTACTGAAGCTTTCTTT
CASSSRQGGTEAFF
>.|TRBD1|TRBJ1-5|TRBV7-9
TGTGCCAGCAGCTCGGGACAGGAACGGGGTCAGCCCCAGCATTTT
CASSSGQERGQPQHF
>.|.|TRBJ1-2|TRBV3-1/TRBV3-2
TGTGCCAGCAGCCAAGAGCCTGGGCGAGGCTACACCTTC
CASSQEPGRGYTF
>.|.|TRBJ2-2|TRBV28
TGTGCCAGCAGTTTAGCAGGGTGGGCCGGGGAGCTGTTTTTT
CASSLAGWAGELFF
>.|TRBD1|TRBJ2-1|TRBV7-8
TGTGCCAGCAGCTACGACAGGGGTAATGAGCAGTTCTTC
CASSYDRGNEQFF
>.|TRBD1|TRBJ2-7|TRBV5-4
TGTGCCAGCAGCGCCGGGACAGGGGTTCGGGAGCAGTACTTC
CASSAGTGVREQYF
>.|TRBD1|TRBJ2-6|TRBV24-1
TGTGCCACCAGTGCAGGGGGCACCCTACGCTCTGGGGCCAACGTGCTGACTTTC
CATSAGGTLRSGANVLTF
>once|.|TRBJ1-5|TRBV18
TGTGCCAGCTCACCGGCGGTGCGCAATCAGCCCCAGCATTTT
CASSPAVRNQPQHF
>.|TRBD1|TRBJ1-4|TRBV7-9
TGTGCCAGCAGCTTAGGACAGGGGGTTTCCTCCAATGAAAAACTGTTTTTT
CASSLGQGVSSNEKLFF
>.|.|TRBJ1-6|TRBV5-6
TGTGCCAGCAGCCGGCGGCAGACTAATTCACCCCTCCACTTT
CASSRRQTNSPLHF
>.|TRBD2|TRBJ2-3|TRBV13
TGTGCCAGCAGATCCCTAGCGGGGGGGCCGGGAGATACGCAGTATTTT
CASRSLAGGPGDTQYF
>.|TRBD2|TRBJ2-7|TRBV14
TGTGCCAGCAGCCAAGATCGACTAGCGGGAGTCTACGAGCAGTACTTC
CASSQDRLAGVYEQYF
>.|TRBD2|TRBJ2-3|TRBV27
TGTGCCAGTTGTATAGCGGGAAGCACAGATACGCAGTATTTT
CASCIAGSTDTQYF
>.|TRBD2|TRBJ2-5|TRBV7-2
TGTGCCAGCAGCTTAGCGTGGTTCGGGAGGGAGACCCAGTACTTC
CASSLAWFGRETQYF
>.|TRBD1|TRBJ2-1|TRBV28
TGTGCCAGCAGTTTCTCGGACAGGTACAATGAGCAGTTCTTC
CASSFSDRYNEQFF
>once|TRBD1|TRBJ1-2|TRBV12-3/TRBV12-4
TGTGCCAGCAGGTGGACAGGGGGCTATGGCTACACCTTC
CASRWTGGYGYTF
>.|.|TRBJ1-2|TRBV20-1
TGCAGTGCTAGTCACAGGAATTTTCGGTATGGCTACACCTTC
CSASHRNFRYGYTF
>.|TRBD2|TRBJ2-3|TRBV9
TGTGCCAGCAGCCCGGGACTAGCGACTAGCACAGATACGCAGTATTTT
CASSPGLATSTDTQYF
>.|TRBD1|TRBJ2-7|TRBV4-2
TGTGCCAGCAGCCAGGCGACAGGGCAACTCTCCTACGAGCAGTACTTC
CASSQATGQLSYEQYF
>.|TRBD1|TRBJ2-2|TRBV6-5
TGTGCCAGCACCGACGGACAGGGAATGAGGGAGCTGTTTTTT
CASTDGQGMRELFF
>.|.|TRBJ1-3|TRBV5-5
TGTGCCAGCAGCGTGGATCCGGTGAGCTCTGGAAACACCATATATTTT
CASSVDPVSSGNTIYF
>.|.|TRBJ1-2|TRBV21-1
TGTGCCAGCAGCAAAAGGGGCCCCTTGGATGGCTACACCTTC
CASSKRGPLDGYTF